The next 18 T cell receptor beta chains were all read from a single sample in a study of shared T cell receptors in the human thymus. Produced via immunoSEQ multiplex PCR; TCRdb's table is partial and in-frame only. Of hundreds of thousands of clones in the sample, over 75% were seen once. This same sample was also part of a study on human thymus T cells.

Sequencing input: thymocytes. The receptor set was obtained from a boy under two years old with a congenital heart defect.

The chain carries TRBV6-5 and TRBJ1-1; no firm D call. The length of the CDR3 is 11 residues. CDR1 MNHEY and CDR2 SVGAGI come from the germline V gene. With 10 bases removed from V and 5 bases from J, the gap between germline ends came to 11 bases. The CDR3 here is CATRGGTEAFF. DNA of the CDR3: TGTGCCACCCGGGGAGGAACTGAAGCTTTCTTT.

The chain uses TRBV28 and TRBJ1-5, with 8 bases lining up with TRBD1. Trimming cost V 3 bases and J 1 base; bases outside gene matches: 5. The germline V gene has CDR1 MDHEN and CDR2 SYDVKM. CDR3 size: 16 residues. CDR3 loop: CASSLDRAASNQPQHF. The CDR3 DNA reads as TGTGCCAGCAGTTTGGACAGGGCGGCAAGCAATCAGCCCCAGCATTTT.

The CDR3 is CAIKGVDYGYTF. Here the CDR3 DNA reads TGTGCCATCAAAGGGGTGGACTATGGCTACACCTTC. The gene calls are TRBV10-3 and TRBJ1-2; D might be TRBD1 (5 bases). The ends were cut back, 7 bases at V and 3 bases at J, with 9 bases in the middle. Germline CDR1 ENHRY, CDR2 SYGVKD. The length of the CDR3 is 12 residues.

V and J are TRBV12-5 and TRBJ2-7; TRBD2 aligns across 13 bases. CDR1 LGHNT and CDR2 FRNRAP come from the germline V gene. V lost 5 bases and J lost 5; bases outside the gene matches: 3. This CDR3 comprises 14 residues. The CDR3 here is CASGTGLAGHEQYF. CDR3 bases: TGTGCTAGTGGTACGGGACTAGCGGGGCACGAGCAGTACTTC. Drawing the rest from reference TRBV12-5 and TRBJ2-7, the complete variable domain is DARVTQTPRHKVTEMGQEVTMRCQPILGHNTVFWYRQTMMQGLELLAYFRNRAPLDDSGMPKDRFSAEMPDATLATLKIQPSEPRDSAVYFCASGTGLAGHEQYFGPGTRLTVT.

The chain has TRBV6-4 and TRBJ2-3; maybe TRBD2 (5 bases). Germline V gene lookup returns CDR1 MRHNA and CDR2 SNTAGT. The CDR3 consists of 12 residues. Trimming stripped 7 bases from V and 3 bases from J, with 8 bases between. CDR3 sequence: CASKGGTDTQYF. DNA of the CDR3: TGTGCCAGCAAGGGCGGGACAGATACGCAGTATTTT.

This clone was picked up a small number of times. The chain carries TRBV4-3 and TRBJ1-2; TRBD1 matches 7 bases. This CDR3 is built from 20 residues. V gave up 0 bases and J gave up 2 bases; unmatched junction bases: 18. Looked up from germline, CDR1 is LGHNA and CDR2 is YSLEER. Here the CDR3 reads CASSQEGGTRGPGANYGYTF. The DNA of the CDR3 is TGCGCCAGCAGCCAAGAAGGGGGCACAAGGGGGCCTGGAGCCAACTATGGCTACACCTTC.

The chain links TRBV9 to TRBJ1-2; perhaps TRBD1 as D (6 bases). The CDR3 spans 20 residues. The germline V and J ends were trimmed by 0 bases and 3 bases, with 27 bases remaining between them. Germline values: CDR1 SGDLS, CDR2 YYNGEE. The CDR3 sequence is CASSVAEGGPRALKDYGYTF. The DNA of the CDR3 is TGTGCCAGCAGCGTAGCGGAGGGGGGGCCCAGGGCCCTAAAGGACTATGGCTACACCTTC.

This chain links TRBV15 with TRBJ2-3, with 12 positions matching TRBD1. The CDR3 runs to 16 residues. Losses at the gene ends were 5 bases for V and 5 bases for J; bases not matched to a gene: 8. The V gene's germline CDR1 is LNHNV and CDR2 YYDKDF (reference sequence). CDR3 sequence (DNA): TGTGCCACCAGCTTCGGGACAGGGGGCGAGAGAGATACGCAGTATTTT. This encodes CATSFGTGGERDTQYF.

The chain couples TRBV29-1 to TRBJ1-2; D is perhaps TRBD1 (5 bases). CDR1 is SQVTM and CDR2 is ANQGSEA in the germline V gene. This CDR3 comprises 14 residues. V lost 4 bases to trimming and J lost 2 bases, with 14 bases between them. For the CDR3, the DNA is TGCAGCGTTGGGGGGGGGACGGACAACTATGGCTACACCTTC. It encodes CSVGGGTDNYGYTF.

CDR3 sequence: CASREQANYGYTF. Written as DNA, the CDR3 is TGTGCCAGCAGGGAGCAAGCAAACTATGGCTACACCTTC. V gene TRBV6-5 combines with J gene TRBJ1-2; D remains ambiguous. CDR3 length equals 13 residues. The germline CDR1 and CDR2 sequences are MNHEY and SVGAGI. Trimming removed 6 bases from V and 2 bases from J, with 10 bases in between.

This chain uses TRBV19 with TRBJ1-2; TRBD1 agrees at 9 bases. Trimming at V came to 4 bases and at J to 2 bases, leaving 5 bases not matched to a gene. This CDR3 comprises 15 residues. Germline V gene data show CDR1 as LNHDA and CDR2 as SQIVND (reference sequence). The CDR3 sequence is CASSTGQGYNYGYTF. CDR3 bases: TGTGCCAGTAGTACCGGACAGGGGTACAACTATGGCTACACCTTC. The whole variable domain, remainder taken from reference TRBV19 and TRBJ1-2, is DGGITQSPKYLFRKEGQNVTLSCEQNLNHDAMYWYRQDPGQGLRLIYYSQIVNDFQKGDIAEGYSVSREKKESFPLTVTSAQKNPTAFYLCASSTGQGYNYGYTFGSGTRLTVV.

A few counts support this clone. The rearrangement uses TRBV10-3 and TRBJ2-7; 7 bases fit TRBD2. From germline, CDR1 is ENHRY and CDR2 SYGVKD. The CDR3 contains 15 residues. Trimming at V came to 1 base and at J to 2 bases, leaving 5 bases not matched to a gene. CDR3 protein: CAISEYLGGPYEQYF. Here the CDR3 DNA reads TGTGCCATCAGTGAGTATCTGGGAGGGCCCTACGAGCAGTACTTC.

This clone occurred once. The CDR3 coding sequence is TGCGCCAGCAGCTTCCTCAGACTAGCGGGGAGCACAGATACGCAGTATTTT. Translation gives CASSFLRLAGSTDTQYF. This chain joins TRBV5-1 and TRBJ2-3; 11 bases line up with TRBD2. J lost 0 bases, V lost 2 bases, and 5 bases had no gene match. The CDR3 consists of 17 residues. Germline assignment: CDR1 SGHRS and CDR2 YFSETQ.

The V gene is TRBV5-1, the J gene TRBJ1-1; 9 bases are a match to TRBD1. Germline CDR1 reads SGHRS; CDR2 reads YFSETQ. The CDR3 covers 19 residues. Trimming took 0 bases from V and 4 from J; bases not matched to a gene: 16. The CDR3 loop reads CASSLEFRGTGLLTTEAFF. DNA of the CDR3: TGCGCCAGCAGCTTGGAATTTAGGGGGACAGGGCTTCTTACCACTGAAGCTTTCTTT.

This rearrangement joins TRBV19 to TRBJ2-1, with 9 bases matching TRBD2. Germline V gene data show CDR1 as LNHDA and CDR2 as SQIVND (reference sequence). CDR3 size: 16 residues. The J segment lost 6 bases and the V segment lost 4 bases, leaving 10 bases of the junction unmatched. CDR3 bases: TGTGCCAGTAGTACCTCCGGGACTAGCCCTTCCAATGAGCAGTTCTTC. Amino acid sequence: CASSTSGTSPSNEQFF.

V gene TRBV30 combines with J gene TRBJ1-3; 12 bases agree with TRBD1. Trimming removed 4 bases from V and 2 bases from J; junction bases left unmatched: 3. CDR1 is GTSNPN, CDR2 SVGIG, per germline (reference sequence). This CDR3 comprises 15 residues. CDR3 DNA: TGTGCCTGGACCCGGGACAGGGGGCCTGGAAACACCATATATTTT. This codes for CAWTRDRGPGNTIYF.

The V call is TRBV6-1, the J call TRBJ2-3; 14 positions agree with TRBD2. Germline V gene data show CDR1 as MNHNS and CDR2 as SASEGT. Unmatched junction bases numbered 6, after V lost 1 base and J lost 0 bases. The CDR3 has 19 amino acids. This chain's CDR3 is CASSEVGTSGSDSTDTQYF. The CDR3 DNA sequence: TGTGCCAGCAGTGAAGTTGGGACTAGCGGGAGTGATAGCACAGATACGCAGTATTTT.

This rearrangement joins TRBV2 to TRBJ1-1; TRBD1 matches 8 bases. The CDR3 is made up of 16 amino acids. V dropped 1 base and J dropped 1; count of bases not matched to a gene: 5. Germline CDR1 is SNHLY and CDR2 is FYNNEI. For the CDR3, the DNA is TGTGCCAGCAGTGAAGGGACAGGGAACGGGAACACTGAAGCTTTCTTT. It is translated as CASSEGTGNGNTEAFF.